The T cell receptor (beta chain) under discussion was sequenced for a study of T cell responses to AZD1222 COVID-19 vaccine. Generated by immunoSEQ multiplex PCR, the TCRdb table keeps only in-frame clones and is missing some. The table includes about 150,000 clones, approximately 86% detected once. The CDR3 length is 17 residues. Trimming took 2 bases from V and 6 from J; bases not matched to a gene: 13. Looked up from germline, CDR1 is LGHDT and CDR2 is YNNKEL (reference sequence). The chain employs TRBV3-1 (or the pseudogene TRBV3-2) and TRBJ2-3; 8 positions match TRBD2. The specimen comprised peripheral blood, sampled after recovery from COVID-19. The receptor was isolated from an adult who had recovered from COVID-19. The CDR3 coding sequence is TGTGCCAGCAGCCAAACAACACTAGCGGAGGAGGCGGATACGCAGTATTTT. Amino acids: CASSQTTLAEEADTQYF.